This entry lists 32 T cell receptor beta chains sequenced from one sample in a study of T cell changes during pregnancy in multiple sclerosis. Libraries were prepared by immunoSEQ multiplex PCR; TCRdb keeps only in-frame clonotypes and omits some of them. The sample comprises about 60,000 clones, roughly 94% of which are singletons, and roughly 0.2% rests with the top ten. The specimen was CD4+ T cells from peripheral blood mononuclear cells, collected in the second trimester of pregnancy. These receptors all stem from a female donor with multiple sclerosis, enrolled in a pregnancy study.

The chain joins TRBV18 to TRBJ2-1; TRBD1 matches 7 bases. CDR3 length equals 12 residues. Looked up from germline, CDR1 is KGHSH and CDR2 is LQKENI. The V segment lost 3 bases and the J segment 7 bases; nucleotides outside the gene matches: 0. CDR3 region: CASSPTGNEQFF. As DNA, the CDR3 is TGTGCCAGCTCACCGACAGGGAATGAGCAGTTCTTC.

This chain connects TRBV5-6 to TRBJ1-5; D call uncertain. The CDR3 runs to 14 residues. V was trimmed by 3 bases and J by 5 bases, leaving 12 bases between them. Per the germline V gene, CDR1 is SGHDT and CDR2 is YYEEEE. CDR3 loop: CASSSGLGDQPQHF. The CDR3 coding sequence is TGTGCCAGCAGCTCGGGGTTAGGTGATCAGCCCCAGCATTTT.

The V call is TRBV29-1, the J call TRBJ2-5; perhaps TRBD2 as D (6 bases). CDR3 length: 13 residues. Deletions cut 4 bases from V and 1 base from J, with 10 bases between. The germline gives CDR1 SQVTM, CDR2 ANQGSEA. DNA of the CDR3: TGCAGCGTTGCCGGACTACTCCAAGAGACCCAGTACTTC. Translating gives CSVAGLLQETQYF.

The table lists this clone with a few counts. This sequence joins TRBV5-1 and TRBJ1-2; 9 nucleotides line up with TRBD1. With V trimmed by 2 bases and J by 6 bases, 8 bases remained unmatched. The CDR3 has 15 residues. The V gene's germline CDR1 is SGHRS and CDR2 YFSETQ. The CDR3 reads CASSLVGQGIDGYTF. The CDR3 region has the DNA TGCGCCAGCAGCTTAGTGGGACAGGGAATCGATGGCTACACCTTC.

The chain recombines TRBV6-5 with TRBJ1-5, with 8 bases lining up with TRBD1. The CDR3 loop spans 15 amino acids. The junction had 8 bases not matched to a gene; V was cut back by 8 bases and J by 2 bases. Germline-derived CDR1 and CDR2 are MNHEY and SVGAGI. The chain's CDR3 is CASQAGGLRNQPQHF. The DNA for the CDR3 is TGTGCCAGCCAAGCAGGGGGCTTGCGCAATCAGCCCCAGCATTTT.

The rearrangement links TRBV5-4 to TRBJ2-1, with TRBD2 matching 7 bases. J was trimmed by 8 bases and V by 4 bases; bases with no gene match: 15. CDR3 length: 16 amino acids. Germline-derived CDR1 and CDR2 are SGHNT and YYREEE (reference sequence). CDR3 DNA: TGTGCCAGCAGCCGGGTCAAGGCGGGAGTTTTCGATGAGCAGTTCTTC. Translation gives CASSRVKAGVFDEQFF.

V is TRBV19 and J is TRBJ2-7; 9 nucleotides match TRBD2. Germline V gene lookup returns CDR1 LNHDA and CDR2 SQIVND (reference sequence). V lost 4 bases, J lost 4 bases, and 8 bases stayed unmatched. This CDR3 contains 15 residues. CDR3 nucleotides: TGTGCCAGTAGTAAGTTGACTAGCGGAAGGTACGAGCAGTACTTC. This translates into CASSKLTSGRYEQYF.

V and J are TRBV28 and TRBJ2-5; 7 bases are a match to TRBD1. The germline gives CDR1 MDHEN, CDR2 SYDVKM. CDR3 size: 15 residues. Losses at the gene ends were 4 bases for V and 5 bases for J; bases not matched to a gene: 10. CDR3 protein: CASSSVIGGRETQYF. The CDR3 bases are TGTGCCAGCAGTTCCGTCATAGGGGGCAGGGAGACCCAGTACTTC.

The chain is built from TRBV7-9 and TRBJ2-1, with 10 bases lining up with TRBD2. J lost 14 bases, V lost 4 bases, and 20 bases had no gene match. Germline assignment: CDR1 SEHNR and CDR2 FQNEAQ (reference sequence). This CDR3 is 17 amino acids long. This chain's CDR3 is CASSSTLSGRASFQEFF. The CDR3 coding sequence is TGTGCCAGCAGCTCCACCCTCAGCGGGAGGGCCTCTTTTCAGGAGTTCTTC.

J is TRBJ2-3 and V is TRBV7-9, with 7 positions matching TRBD2. The trim removed 1 base at V and 4 bases at J, leaving 8 bases unmatched. This CDR3 has 16 residues. Germline CDR1 is SEHNR and CDR2 is FQNEAQ (reference sequence). The CDR3 DNA follows: TGTGCCAGCAGCTTAGGAGCGGGACTAACGGCAGATACGCAGTATTTT. This codes for CASSLGAGLTADTQYF.

The chain carries TRBV10-3 and TRBJ2-2; 9 positions match TRBD2. The CDR3 has 17 residues. The germline CDR1 and CDR2 sequences are ENHRY and SYGVKD. J lost 1 base, V lost 0 bases, and 3 bases had no gene match. This CDR3 reads CAISESSGGWNTGELFF. The CDR3 DNA sequence: TGTGCCATCAGTGAGTCCAGCGGGGGGTGGAACACCGGGGAGCTGTTTTTT.

On this clone itself: Other nucleotide sequences from this sample produce the same CDR3. The chain combines TRBV30 with TRBJ2-7; D is possibly TRBD1 or TRBD2 (6 bases each). Trimming pared 7 bases from V and 2 bases from J, leaving 12 bases between. The CDR3 is 12 amino acids. Looked up from germline, CDR1 is GTSNPN and CDR2 is SVGIG (reference sequence). The CDR3 here is CASRGEAYEQYF. The CDR3 nucleotides are TGTGCCTCGAGGGGGGAGGCCTACGAGCAGTACTTC.

The chain employs TRBV5-6 and TRBJ2-6; D perhaps matches TRBD1 (5 bases). This CDR3 is built from 15 residues. Trimming pared 7 bases from V and 2 bases from J, leaving 13 bases between. Per germline, CDR1 SGHDT and CDR2 YYEEEE. The CDR3 sequence is CASSGAGTGANVLTF. The CDR3 DNA is TGTGCCAGCTCTGGGGCAGGGACTGGGGCCAACGTCCTGACTTTC. The full variable domain, with the rest looked up from reference TRBV5-6 and TRBJ2-6, is DAGVTQSPTHLIKTRGQQVTLRCSPKSGHDTVSWYQQALGQGPQFIFQYYEEEERQRGNFPDRFSGHQFPNYSSELNVNALLLGDSALYLCASSGAGTGANVLTFGAGSRLTVL.

The chain carries TRBV7-3 and TRBJ2-7; 8 bases match TRBD1. The CDR3 sequence is 13 residues long. Germline lookup yields CDR1 SGHTA and CDR2 FQGTGA. Losses at the gene ends were 5 bases for V and 6 bases for J; bases not matched to a gene: 6. In DNA form, the CDR3 reads TGTGCCAGCAGCACCGACAGGGGACGCGAGCAGTACTTC. Its translation: CASSTDRGREQYF.

The rearrangement uses TRBV4-2 and TRBJ1-4, with 9 nucleotides matching TRBD1. V shed 1 base and J 8 bases; nucleotides not matched to a gene: 8. This CDR3 is 16 amino acids long. Germline loops: CDR1 LGHNA, CDR2 YNFKEQ. The CDR3 coding sequence is TGTGCCAGCAGCCAAGTAGTAGGGGACAGGGACGAAAAACTGTTTTTT. Its protein is CASSQVVGDRDEKLFF.

This sequence joins TRBV19 and TRBJ1-5; no definite D call. The CDR3 covers 13 residues. The germline V and J ends were trimmed by 1 base and 8 bases, with 9 bases remaining between them. In germline, CDR1 is LNHDA, CDR2 SQIVND (reference sequence). The chain's CDR3 is CASSIVQEKPQHF. CDR3 DNA sequence: TGTGCCAGTAGTATAGTCCAGGAAAAGCCCCAGCATTTT.

The genes are TRBV18 and TRBJ1-3; D uncertain. Trimming cost V 3 bases and J 4 bases, with 7 bases left between them. Germline V CDR1 and CDR2: KGHSH, LQKENI. This CDR3 has 13 residues. The CDR3 nucleotides read TGTGCCAGCTCACCGCTCGGGGGAAACACCATATATTTT. This translates into CASSPLGGNTIYF.

V gene TRBV4-1 combines with J gene TRBJ2-6; D is possibly TRBD1 (5 bases). The V end was cut by 3 bases, the J end by 0 bases, with 15 bases between. Germline-derived CDR1 and CDR2 are MGHRA and YSYEKL. The CDR3 is 18 residues long. In nucleotides, the CDR3 is TGCGCCAGCAGCCAGCAAAACCAACAGGCCTCTGGGGCCAACGTCCTGACTTTC. This gives the protein CASSQQNQQASGANVLTF.

The genes are TRBV2 and TRBJ1-4, with D unclear. Trimming stripped 7 bases from V and 7 bases from J, with 16 bases between. The CDR3 is made up of 14 amino acids. Germline V gives CDR1 SNHLY, CDR2 FYNNEI. This chain's CDR3 is CASTREGVGEKLFF. As DNA, the CDR3 is TGTGCCAGCACCCGAGAGGGTGTCGGTGAAAAACTGTTTTTT. Looking up the rest from reference TRBV2 and TRBJ1-4 gives the full variable domain: EPEVTQTPSHQVTQMGQEVILRCVPISNHLYFYWYRQILGQKVEFLVSFYNNEISEKSEIFDDQFSVERPDGSNFTLKIRSTKLEDSAMYFCASTREGVGEKLFFGSGTQLSVL.

The chain combines TRBV5-1 with TRBJ2-7; 9 bases map to TRBD1. This CDR3 contains 15 residues. Trimming at V came to 4 bases and at J to 0 bases, leaving 5 bases not matched to a gene. CDR1 SGHRS and CDR2 YFSETQ come from the germline V gene. The CDR3, as DNA: TGCGCCAGCAGCACAGGGACAGGGAACTCCTACGAGCAGTACTTC. Amino acid sequence: CASSTGTGNSYEQYF.

The gene calls are TRBV19 and TRBJ2-3; 9 nucleotides align to TRBD1. The germline gives CDR1 LNHDA, CDR2 SQIVND (reference sequence). This CDR3 is built from 13 residues. J was trimmed by 1 base and V by 9 bases; bases with no gene match: 2. The CDR3 nucleotides read TGTGCCAGCAGGACAGGGGGCACAGATACGCAGTATTTT. Translated, it gives CASRTGGTDTQYF.

This chain links TRBV7-8 with TRBJ1-2; TRBD1 is a possible D gene (5 bases). CDR3 length equals 17 residues. Germline CDR1 SGHVS, CDR2 FQNEAQ. V was cut by 5 bases and J by 0 bases, with 19 bases left in between. The CDR3: CASSPDPHRIANYGYTF. DNA for the CDR3: TGTGCCAGCAGCCCCGACCCTCACAGGATCGCTAACTATGGCTACACCTTC.

The V call is TRBV5-8, the J call TRBJ2-7, with 11 bases aligning to TRBD1. CDR1 and CDR2 from the germline V gene are SGHTS and YDEGEE. This CDR3 contains 15 residues. The junction had 6 bases not matched to a gene; V was cut back by 4 bases and J by 3 bases. CDR3 sequence (DNA): TGTGCCAGCAGCGTGGGACAGGGGGAGATCTACGAGCAGTACTTC. Translation: CASSVGQGEIYEQYF.

DNA of the CDR3: TGTGCCAGCAGTTACAGCCCGCCGGGGACCGGGGAGCTGTTTTTT. Residues: CASSYSPPGTGELFF. V is TRBV6-5 and J is TRBJ2-2, with D perhaps TRBD2 (5 bases). The germline CDR1 and CDR2 sequences are MNHEY and SVGAGI. Trimming pared 2 bases from V and 5 bases from J, leaving 12 bases between. CDR3 length: 15 residues.

This clone was seen just once. CDR3: CAWSVNPWGWNYGYTF. CDR3 nucleotide sequence: TGTGCCTGGAGTGTAAACCCATGGGGCTGGAACTATGGCTACACCTTC. J is TRBJ1-2 and V is TRBV30; D is perhaps TRBD1 (5 bases). CDR3 size: 16 residues. Germline V gives CDR1 GTSNPN, CDR2 SVGIG (reference sequence). The ends were cut back, 0 bases at V and 2 bases at J, with 16 bases in the middle. The full variable domain, in which reference TRBV30 and TRBJ1-2 provide the parts outside the CDR3, is SQTIHQWPATLVQPVGSPLSLECTVEGTSNPNLYWYRQAAGRGLQLLFYSVGIGQISSEVPQNLSASRPQDRQFILSSKKLLLSDSGFYLCAWSVNPWGWNYGYTFGSGTRLTVV.

V usage is TRBV5-1 and J usage is TRBJ2-1; 11 nucleotides agree with TRBD1. The CDR3 extends over 18 amino acids. V gave up 3 bases and J gave up 0 bases; unmatched junction bases: 8. Germline V lookup: CDR1 SGHRS, CDR2 YFSETQ. In DNA, the CDR3 is TGCGCCAGCAGCTGGGGACAGGGGGTCTCACGCTCCTACAATGAGCAGTTCTTC. Its translation is CASSWGQGVSRSYNEQFF.

The chain's CDR3 is CASSLAGPGGGNQPQHF. DNA for the CDR3: TGCGCCAGCAGCTTGGCGGGCCCTGGAGGTGGCAATCAGCCCCAGCATTTT. The J gene is TRBJ1-5, the V gene TRBV5-1; D remains ambiguous. Trimming removed 0 bases from V and 2 bases from J, with 15 bases in between. Germline V gene data show CDR1 as SGHRS and CDR2 as YFSETQ. CDR3 length equals 17 residues.

The V gene is TRBV7-2, the J gene TRBJ2-1; D is ambiguous. V dropped 1 base and J dropped 5 bases, with 9 bases sitting between them. This CDR3 region has 14 residues. Germline-derived CDR1 and CDR2 are SGHTA and FQGNSA. CDR3 loop: CASSLVPENNEQFF. Here the CDR3 DNA reads TGTGCCAGCAGCTTAGTCCCGGAGAACAATGAGCAGTTCTTC.

The chain has TRBV27 and TRBJ2-2, with a possible D match to TRBD2 (5 bases). The CDR3 extends over 14 amino acids. Trimming took off 6 bases at V and 3 bases at J, with 11 bases between the two ends. Germline-derived CDR1 and CDR2 are MNHEY and SMNVEV (reference sequence). In nucleotides, the CDR3 is TGTGCCAGCAGAGAACGGGGATACACCGGGGAGCTGTTTTTT. Encoded protein: CASRERGYTGELFF.

The chain combines TRBV2 with TRBJ1-4; D might be TRBD1 (5 bases). Germline CDR1 reads SNHLY; CDR2 reads FYNNEI. The CDR3 is 16 amino acids. The V end was cut by 4 bases, the J end by 1 base, with 13 bases between. The CDR3 reads CASSGGGLGTNEKLFF. In nucleotides, the CDR3 is TGTGCCAGCAGTGGGGGCGGCCTAGGAACTAATGAAAAACTGTTTTTT.

The V gene is TRBV29-1, the J gene TRBJ1-2; 7 bases match TRBD1. With 3 bases clipped from V and 3 bases from J, the junction kept 4 bases outside the gene matches. Germline V gene lookup returns CDR1 SQVTM and CDR2 ANQGSEA. The CDR3 is made up of 13 amino acids. The CDR3 DNA follows: TGCAGCGTTGAGACAGGGATGGACTATGGCTACACCTTC. Its translation is CSVETGMDYGYTF. The full variable domain, with the rest looked up from reference TRBV29-1 and TRBJ1-2, is SAVISQKPSRDICQRGTSLTIQCQVDSQVTMMFWYRQQPGQSLTLIATANQGSEATYESGFVIDKFPISRPNLTFSTLTVSNMSPEDSSIYLCSVETGMDYGYTFGSGTRLTVV.

V is TRBV5-6 and J is TRBJ1-3; tentatively, D is TRBD1 (6 bases). From germline, CDR1 is SGHDT and CDR2 YYEEEE. CDR3 length: 16 residues. Trimming took off 5 bases at V and 0 bases at J, with 15 bases between the two ends. CDR3 in DNA: TGTGCCAGCAGTTACCTGGGGGCCAGCTCTGGAAACACCATATATTTT. It specifies CASSYLGASSGNTIYF.